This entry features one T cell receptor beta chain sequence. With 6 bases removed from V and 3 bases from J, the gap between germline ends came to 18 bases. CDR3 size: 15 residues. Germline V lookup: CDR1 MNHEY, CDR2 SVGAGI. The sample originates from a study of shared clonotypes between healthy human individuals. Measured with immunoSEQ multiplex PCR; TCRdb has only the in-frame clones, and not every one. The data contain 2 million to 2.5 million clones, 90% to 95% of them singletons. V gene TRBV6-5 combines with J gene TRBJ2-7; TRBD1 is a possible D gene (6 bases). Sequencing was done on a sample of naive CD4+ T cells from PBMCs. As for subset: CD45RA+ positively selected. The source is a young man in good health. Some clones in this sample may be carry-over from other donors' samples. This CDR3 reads CASSSPSAGVYEQYF. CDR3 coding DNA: TGTGCCAGCAGCTCCCCCAGTGCAGGGGTCTACGAGCAGTACTTC.